The clone carrying this T cell receptor (beta chain) came up a few times. Sorting produced populations that all topped 95% purity. The data stem from a study of beta chain features in type 1 diabetes. Germline CDR1 and CDR2: GTSNPN and SVGIG (reference sequence). V shed 1 base and J shed 0 bases, with 24 bases lying between them. The CDR3 sequence is 19 residues long. Expressed TCRB transcripts were sequenced after all isolated RNA was converted to cDNA. This table comes from immunoSEQ multiplex PCR, and its TCRdb copy is limited to in-frame clones, with some not included. Of around 200,000 clones detected, about 13% appear once; the ten largest clones hold about 0.59%.

Sequencing input: central memory CD4+ T cells from blood. The rearrangement links TRBV30 to TRBJ1-2; a weak D match, TRBD1 (5 bases). The clonotype originates from a woman between 18 and 30 years old in good health. CDR3 sequence: CAWSGAGFYLTAANYGYTF. DNA for the CDR3: TGTGCCTGGAGTGGGGCAGGGTTCTACCTTACCGCTGCTAACTATGGCTACACCTTC.